Below, 10 T cell receptor beta chains from the same sample are listed, as sequenced in a study of T cell repertoires in cytomegalovirus infection. MiXCR, run by TCRdb on the reads, gives a single entry per CDR3 protein. The sample lists about 900,000 distinct CDR3 sequences; roughly 30% were seen once. Their target antigens are unknown. Source: cultured CD8+ T cells from PBMCs, taken from culture after CMV antigen stimulation. These receptors all come from a human donor in good health (CMV status not recorded). Some clones in this sample may be carry-over from other donors' samples.

This clonotype has only one observation. This chain uses TRBV29-1 with TRBJ1-6; perhaps TRBD1 as D (6 bases). Germline V gene data show CDR1 as SQVTM and CDR2 as ANQGSEA. Trimming pared 4 bases from V and 7 bases from J, leaving 11 bases between. The CDR3 sequence is 13 residues long. The CDR3 loop reads CSVVTGYNSPLHF. The DNA of the CDR3 is TGCAGCGTTGTCACAGGGTACAATTCACCCCTCCACTTT.

The rearrangement links TRBV15 to TRBJ1-1; D is ambiguous. Germline V gives CDR1 LNHNV, CDR2 YYDKDF (reference sequence). V lost 8 bases, J lost 0 bases, and 10 bases lay in between. This CDR3 has 13 amino acids. CDR3 nucleotide sequence: TGTGCCACCGCGGAGGCAGTGAACACTGAAGCTTTCTTT. As protein: CATAEAVNTEAFF. Full variable domain (remainder filled in from reference TRBV15 and TRBJ1-1): DAMVIQNPRYQVTQFGKPVTLSCSQTLNHNVMYWYQQKSSQAPKLLFHYYDKDFNNEADTPDNFQSRRPNTSFCFLDIRSPGLGDTAMYLCATAEAVNTEAFFGQGTRLTVV.

This clonotype was seen a handful of times. V and J are TRBV20-1 and TRBJ2-1; 8 positions match TRBD2. CDR1 and CDR2 from the germline V gene are DFQATT and SNEGSKA (reference sequence). CDR3 length: 16 amino acids. With 4 bases clipped from V and 4 bases from J, the junction kept 12 bases outside the gene matches. The CDR3 is CSATRTGLGSYNEQFF. The CDR3 DNA is TGCAGTGCTACCCGAACGGGACTAGGGAGTTACAATGAGCAGTTCTTC.

A word on this clonotype: A much larger clonotype is one base distant, so this may be a read error. The rearrangement links TRBV7-2 to TRBJ1-3, with D unclear. V gave up 1 base and J gave up 1 base, with 8 bases separating them. The CDR3 consists of 15 residues. Germline CDR1 SGHTA, CDR2 FQGNSA. The CDR3 coding sequence is TGTGCCAGCAGCTTAGTGTCTACGTCTGGAAACACCATATATTTT. This encodes CASSLVSTSGNTIYF. Supplemented by reference TRBV7-2 and TRBJ1-3, the full variable domain reads GAGVSQSPSNKVTEKGKDVELRCDPISGHTALYWYRQSLGQGLEFLIYFQGNSAPDKSGLPSDRFSAERTGGSVSTLTIQRTQQEDSAVYLCASSLVSTSGNTIYFGEGSWLTVV.

CDR3 sequence reads: CASSLWIGFGQGGTEAFF. The CDR3, as DNA: TGTGCCAGCAGCTTATGGATAGGGTTTGGACAGGGCGGTACTGAAGCTTTCTTT. The chain carries TRBV7-6 and TRBJ1-1; 8 bases map to TRBD1. Trimming took 2 bases from V and 5 from J; bases not matched to a gene: 16. In germline, CDR1 is SGHVS, CDR2 FNYEAQ. This CDR3 has 18 amino acids.

This clonotype was seen more than once but under ten times. DNA of the CDR3: TGTGCCAGCAGCTTAGAGGAGGACCTCTACAATGAGCAGTTCTTC. Protein product: CASSLEEDLYNEQFF. The genes are TRBV7-2 and TRBJ2-1; tentatively, D is TRBD2 (5 bases). V dropped 1 base and J dropped 3 bases, with 10 bases sitting between them. CDR1 SGHTA and CDR2 FQGNSA come from the germline V gene. The CDR3 is made up of 15 amino acids.

This clonotype was detected a few times. This sequence joins TRBV3-1 and TRBJ2-3, with a weak D call TRBD2 (7 bases). The CDR3 loop spans 15 amino acids. CDR1 is LGHDT and CDR2 is YNNKEL in the germline V gene (reference sequence). V was trimmed by 2 bases and J by 6 bases, leaving 15 bases between them. The CDR3 bases are TGTGCCAGCAGCCAAAGGGGGGGCCGGCCCGATACGCAGTATTTT. Its translation is CASSQRGGRPDTQYF.

In this sample, this clonotype turned up a few times. J is TRBJ2-3 and V is TRBV28, with TRBD2 matching over 9 bases. Germline V gene lookup returns CDR1 MDHEN and CDR2 SYDVKM. J was trimmed by 4 bases and V by 2 bases; bases with no gene match: 4. CDR3 length: 15 residues. DNA of the CDR3: TGTGCCAGCAGTTTACAGAGACTAGCGGCAGATACGCAGTATTTT. Translated: CASSLQRLAADTQYF.

This clonotype was counted ten times or more. The chain has TRBV7-9 and TRBJ1-2; a weak D match, TRBD1 (5 bases). The germline V gene has CDR1 SEHNR and CDR2 FQNEAQ (reference sequence). V lost 4 bases, J lost 8 bases, and 14 bases lay in between. The length of the CDR3 is 13 residues. The CDR3 DNA is TGTGCCAGCAGCTACCAGGGAATAGGCGGCTACACCTTC. Its protein product is CASSYQGIGGYTF.

This clonotype was counted only a few times. J is TRBJ2-1 and V is TRBV7-3; no definite D call. The germline CDR1 and CDR2 sequences are SGHTA and FQGTGA. This CDR3 is 14 amino acids long. V lost 2 bases and J 10 bases, leaving 15 bases between the germline ends. CDR3 nucleotides: TGTGCCAGCAGCTTATTAACCACCGACGACGAGCAGTTCTTC. This sequence encodes CASSLLTTDDEQFF.